A single sample gave rise to the 17 T cell receptor beta chains below, sequenced in a study of T-cell memory formation after mild COVID-19. TCRdb recomputed calls from the 5' RACE reads with MiXCR, one row per CDR3 protein. The table has fewer than 450,000 distinct CDR3 sequences, about 21% seen once. The sequenced sample consisted of PBMCs or a T cell subset sorted from them (not recorded which). All receptors derive from an adult woman who had mild COVID-19 (a few samples of this study predate the infection). Cell type and time point are not known.

This sequence joins TRBV11-3 and TRBJ2-3; 11 nucleotides align to TRBD1. Per germline, CDR1 SGHNT and CDR2 YENEEA. The J segment lost 2 bases and the V segment lost 5 bases, leaving 6 bases of the junction unmatched. The CDR3 covers 16 residues. The CDR3 loop is CASSPWTGGPTDTQYF. The CDR3 bases are TGTGCCAGCAGCCCTTGGACAGGGGGCCCCACAGATACGCAGTATTTT.

There are a few counts of this clonotype. J is TRBJ1-1 and V is TRBV5-1; the match to TRBD1 covers 7 bases. V lost 3 bases to trimming and J lost 1 base; unmatched junction nucleotides: 6. The germline CDR1 and CDR2 sequences are SGHRS and YFSETQ. The CDR3 extends over 15 amino acids. The CDR3 loop reads CASSWRTGANTEAFF. CDR3 DNA: TGCGCCAGCAGCTGGAGGACAGGCGCGAACACTGAAGCTTTCTTT.

The CDR3 reads CSVEVLRNTGELFF. CDR3 DNA: TGCAGCGTTGAAGTTTTGCGGAACACCGGGGAGCTGTTTTTT. V gene TRBV29-1 combines with J gene TRBJ2-2, with D hard to call. CDR3 length equals 14 residues. V gave up 1 base and J gave up 1 base, with 7 bases separating them. Germline V lookup: CDR1 SQVTM, CDR2 ANQGSEA.

The rearrangement uses TRBV6-5 and TRBJ2-5; 10 nucleotides line up with TRBD2. V lost 6 bases, J lost 5 bases, and 6 bases stayed unmatched. This CDR3 is built from 14 residues. The germline V gene has CDR1 MNHEY and CDR2 SVGAGI. The CDR3 DNA reads TGTGCCAGCAGATCTAGCGGGGGAGAGGAGACCCAGTACTTC. Its protein is CASRSSGGEETQYF.

In this sample, this clonotype turned up a few times. In nucleotides, the CDR3 is TGTGCCAGCAGCCCAATACACAGCAGTCAAGAGACCCAGTACTTC. It yields the protein CASSPIHSSQETQYF. The V call is TRBV7-6, the J call TRBJ2-5; D not certain. V gave up 5 bases and J gave up 2 bases, with 15 bases separating them. CDR1 and CDR2 (germline): SGHVS, FNYEAQ. The CDR3 runs to 15 residues.

V gene TRBV10-3 combines with J gene TRBJ1-1; 10 bases agree with TRBD1. The V and J ends lost 2 bases and 1 base, in that order; junction bases with no gene match: 10. This CDR3 contains 18 residues. The germline CDR1 and CDR2 sequences are ENHRY and SYGVKD. CDR3 bases: TGTGCCATCAGTGAGGGTCTCGGGACAGGGGTTACGAACACTGAAGCTTTCTTT. Residues: CAISEGLGTGVTNTEAFF.

The rearrangement links TRBV24-1 to TRBJ2-5; the match to TRBD2 covers 12 bases. With 1 base clipped from V and 2 bases from J, the junction kept 1 base outside the gene matches. CDR3 size: 16 residues. The germline CDR1 and CDR2 sequences are KGHDR and SFDVKD. The CDR3 loop reads CATSDLLAGGQETQYF. The CDR3 bases are TGTGCCACCAGTGATTTACTAGCGGGGGGACAAGAGACCCAGTACTTC.

CDR3 loop: CASSRRTSGKTGELFF. The CDR3 nucleotides are TGTGCCAGCAGTCGTAGGACTAGCGGGAAAACCGGGGAGCTGTTTTTT. V usage is TRBV7-2 and J usage is TRBJ2-2; 12 bases line up with TRBD2. This CDR3 comprises 16 residues. V lost 6 bases, J lost 5 bases, and 7 bases stayed unmatched. Per germline, CDR1 SGHTA and CDR2 FQGNSA.

The V and J genes are TRBV3-1 and TRBJ2-1; 8 bases match TRBD1. Looked up from germline, CDR1 is LGHDT and CDR2 is YNNKEL (reference sequence). The CDR3 has 15 residues. The junction had 6 bases not matched to a gene; V was cut back by 1 base and J by 7 bases. The CDR3 is CASSQGWTGSNEQFF. Written as DNA, the CDR3 is TGTGCCAGCAGCCAAGGATGGACAGGGAGTAATGAGCAGTTCTTC.

The chain couples TRBV20-1 to TRBJ2-3, with 14 bases aligning to TRBD2. Germline CDR1 is DFQATT and CDR2 is SNEGSKA (reference sequence). V shed 6 bases and J 4 bases; nucleotides not matched to a gene: 18. This CDR3 is built from 19 residues. The CDR3 DNA reads as TGCAGTGCCGCGACTAGCGGGAGGGCCCATCGCCCATCTGCAGATACGCAGTATTTT. Protein: CSAATSGRAHRPSADTQYF.

The V and J genes are TRBV9 and TRBJ2-6; D might be TRBD1 (6 bases). The CDR3 has 18 residues. Looked up from germline, CDR1 is SGDLS and CDR2 is YYNGEE. Trimming stripped 4 bases from V and 2 bases from J, with 19 bases between. CDR3 region: CASSSNRESEAGANVLTF. The CDR3 DNA sequence: TGTGCCAGCAGCTCCAACAGGGAAAGCGAGGCTGGGGCCAACGTCCTGACTTTC. The full variable domain, completed using reference TRBV9 and TRBJ2-6, is DSGVTQTPKHLITATGQRVTLRCSPRSGDLSVYWYQQSLDQGLQFLIQYYNGEERAKGNILERFSAQQFPDLHSELNLSSLELGDSALYFCASSSNRESEAGANVLTFGAGSRLTVL.

This clonotype was recorded only once. The chain joins TRBV7-2 to TRBJ1-4; D gene unclear. Germline V lookup: CDR1 SGHTA, CDR2 FQGNSA. This CDR3 has 13 residues. V was cut by 3 bases and J by 8 bases, with 10 bases left in between. CDR3 loop: CASSFEYGEKLFF. The CDR3 DNA follows: TGTGCCAGCAGCTTCGAATATGGCGAAAAACTGTTTTTT.

V is TRBV7-8 and J is TRBJ2-5; D gene unclear. Germline V gene lookup returns CDR1 SGHVS and CDR2 FQNEAQ. Trimming took off 5 bases at V and 0 bases at J, with 13 bases between the two ends. The CDR3 consists of 15 residues. CDR3 nucleotide sequence: TGTGCCAGCAGCGATGGTTCGGGTAACCAAGAGACCCAGTACTTC. Translated, it gives CASSDGSGNQETQYF.

V and J are TRBV23-1 and TRBJ2-1; TRBD1 matches at 8 bases. TRBV23-1 is designated an ORF whose function remains uncertain. This CDR3 spans 15 amino acids. The trim removed 3 bases at V and 4 bases at J, leaving 5 bases unmatched. In nucleotides, the CDR3 is TGCGCCAGCAGTCACCCGCGGGACAGGTACAATGAGCAGTTCTTC. This gives the protein CASSHPRDRYNEQFF.

This clonotype was counted between two and nine times. The gene calls are TRBV7-9 and TRBJ2-1, with 12 nucleotides matching TRBD2. The junction had 6 bases not matched to a gene; V was cut back by 5 bases and J by 4 bases. The CDR3 has 16 residues. Per germline, CDR1 SEHNR and CDR2 FQNEAQ (reference sequence). In DNA, the CDR3 is TGTGCCAGCAGCCCGAGGACTAGCGGGGCTTACAATGAGCAGTTCTTC. It yields the protein CASSPRTSGAYNEQFF.

The chain joins TRBV2 to TRBJ2-7; 9 positions match TRBD2. Germline V lookup: CDR1 SNHLY, CDR2 FYNNEI. V lost 4 bases and J lost 5; bases outside the gene matches: 3. The CDR3 runs to 13 residues. CDR3 DNA: TGTGCCAGCAGTGTGCTAGCGGGGAACGAGCAGTACTTC. This translates into CASSVLAGNEQYF.

V and J are TRBV7-2 and TRBJ2-3; TRBD2 aligns across 7 bases. The ends lost 0 bases at V and 4 bases at J; junction bases unmatched: 4. Germline lookup yields CDR1 SGHTA and CDR2 FQGNSA. This CDR3 comprises 15 residues. The CDR3 spells CASSLATSHADTQYF. CDR3 bases: TGTGCCAGCAGCTTAGCGACTAGCCATGCAGATACGCAGTATTTT.